This T cell receptor (beta chain) was found in a study of T cell repertoires in cytomegalovirus infection. At the level of the study: Public signatures in TCR beta pointed to CMV infection and matching HLA type. Study-level findings and limits: Summed frequency of shared TCR beta families picked out CMV carriers who also had the relevant HLA. The ex vivo response showed dominance by HLA-C-restricted CMV-specific TCR beta clonotypes.

TCRdb reprocessed the reads via MiXCR and lists one record per CDR3 protein. The sample has 250,000 or so distinct CDR3 sequences, 15% to 20% seen once. This clonotype was picked up many times. Its target is not known. The CDR3 contains 16 residues. CDR1 is SGHTA, CDR2 FQGNSA, per germline. Trimming cost V 1 base and J 0 bases, with 10 bases left between them. The chain joins TRBV7-2 to TRBJ1-5, with D perhaps matching TRBD1 (5 bases). The sequence derives from a human donor in good health (CMV status not recorded). Some clones in this sample may be carry-over from other donors' samples. Sequencing used CD8+ T cells from PBMCs. The CDR3 nucleotides read TGTGCCAGCAGCTTAGAGTCAGGGAATAGCAATCAGCCCCAGCATTTT. It is translated as CASSLESGNSNQPQHF.